These 3 T cell receptor beta chains came from one sample sequenced in a study of blood T cells in healthy people across ages. A J-beta primer mix and a sample-barcoded 5' primer were used in a second PCR of about 7 to 11 cycles. In TCRdb, the 5' RACE reads were re-called with MiXCR into one record per CDR3 protein. The profile shows around 1,000,000 distinct CDR3 sequences, less than 25% of them singletons. This sample also appeared in a second study, on T cells of mothers and their children.

Sequencing was carried out using blood. The receptor source for this set is a girl between 2 and 10 years old in good health.

Concerning this clonotype: The CDR3 end shows no conserved phenylalanine or tryptophan, and so a read error is likely. V and J are TRBV7-8 and TRBJ2-4; perhaps TRBD2 as D (7 bases). V was pared by 3 bases and J by 8 bases, with 17 bases between. This CDR3 has 15 residues. Looked up from germline, CDR1 is SGHVS and CDR2 is FQNEAQ. In nucleotides, the CDR3 is TGTGCCAGCAGCTTGAGCGGGAAGGGGGAGGACATTCAGTACCTC. Amino acids: CASSLSGKGEDIQYL.

The CDR3 DNA reads as TGTGCCAGCAGCTGGGGATTTAATGAAAAACTGTTTTTT. Translating it yields CASSWGFNEKLFF. The gene calls are TRBV7-6 and TRBJ1-4; D is undetermined. Germline CDR1 reads SGHVS; CDR2 reads FNYEAQ. The CDR3 extends over 13 amino acids. V dropped 4 bases and J dropped 4 bases, with 7 bases sitting between them.

This clonotype was seen a handful of times. The rearrangement uses TRBV6-5 and TRBJ1-6, with D possibly TRBD1 on 5 matching bases. Germline assignment: CDR1 MNHEY and CDR2 SVGAGI. The CDR3 has 14 amino acids. Deletions cut 5 bases from V and 14 bases from J, with 19 bases between. Here the CDR3 reads CASSKKRDASSLHF. Written as DNA, the CDR3 is TGTGCCAGCAGTAAGAAACGGGACGCCTCATCCCTCCACTTT.